The 22 T cell receptor beta chains below were found in one sample sequenced in a study of T cells expressing NK-cell markers. After re-calling the 5' RACE reads, TCRdb lists one entry per CDR3 protein, DNA absent. In all, the sample yields some 600,000 distinct CDR3 sequences. Sequencing was carried out using blood T cells: a sorted CD56 or NKG2C T cell subset, CD4+ or CD8+ T cells, or bulk PBMC T cells (not recorded which). The receptor source for this set is a man younger than 35 in good health.

This sequence joins TRBV27 and TRBJ2-4; TCRdb picks TRBD1, but there is no DNA to check that call. This CDR3 is built from 17 residues. Germline loops: CDR1 MNHEY, CDR2 SMNVEV (reference sequence). CDR3 region: CASSLGAGGPLGNIQYF.

The chain recombines TRBV6-1 with TRBJ2-7; TCRdb's D gene call, TRBD2, goes unchecked for lack of DNA. Looked up from germline, CDR1 is MNHNS and CDR2 is SASEGT. The CDR3 is made up of 14 amino acids. CDR3 loop: CASRGLNPLYEQYF.

This sequence joins TRBV27 and TRBJ2-2; TCRdb designates TRBD1, a call that cannot be tested without DNA. The CDR3 is 16 amino acids. CDR1 and CDR2 from the germline V gene are MNHEY and SMNVEV (reference sequence). The CDR3 reads CASSLWGGVNTGELFF.

The rearrangement joins TRBV28 to TRBJ2-7; TCRdb reports TRBD2, a call that lacks DNA to check it against. CDR3 size: 16 residues. Germline lookup yields CDR1 MDHEN and CDR2 SYDVKM. The CDR3 sequence: CASSRLAGAFAYEQYF.

This chain links TRBV7-8 with TRBJ2-1. Germline V CDR1 and CDR2: SGHVS, FQNEAQ. The CDR3 has 15 residues. This CDR3 reads CASSQRLGPYNEQFF.

The chain employs TRBV5-1 and TRBJ1-1; TCRdb's D gene call, TRBD1, goes unchecked for lack of DNA. Germline CDR1 and CDR2: SGHRS and YFSETQ. This CDR3 has 16 residues. The CDR3 sequence: CASSIRDSGLNTEAFF.

The chain is built from TRBV12-3 or TRBV12-4 and TRBJ1-4. The CDR3 spans 14 residues. CDR3 protein: CASSFRTVGEKLFF.

This chain joins TRBV7-2 and TRBJ1-5; TCRdb proposes TRBD1, but this gene call is untestable without DNA. This CDR3 spans 14 amino acids. Germline V gives CDR1 SGHTA, CDR2 FQGNSA. The CDR3 region is CASSLGQRRQPQHF.

The V gene is TRBV5-1, the J gene TRBJ1-1. CDR1 is SGHRS and CDR2 is YFSETQ in the germline V gene. The CDR3 is 15 residues long. The CDR3 here is CASSLDGSVNTEAFF.

The genes are TRBV6-2 or TRBV6-3 and TRBJ2-1; TCRdb calls TRBD1, which cannot be checked without DNA. The CDR3 has 15 residues. Germline V gene lookup returns CDR1 MNHEY and CDR2 SVGEGT. CDR3 amino acids: CASSYSGTGGNEQFF.

The chain combines TRBV29-1 with TRBJ2-7; no DNA is available, so the TRBD1 call from TCRdb remains unchecked. The CDR3 is 15 amino acids. In germline, CDR1 is SQVTM, CDR2 ANQGSEA. The CDR3 spells CSVEGWGGSAYEQYF.

J is TRBJ2-1 and V is TRBV5-1. Germline CDR1 and CDR2: SGHRS and YFSETQ. This CDR3 contains 15 residues. This chain's CDR3 is CASSLDGRAHNEQFF. The whole variable domain, filled in from reference TRBV5-1 and TRBJ2-1, reads KAGVTQTPRYLIKTRGQQVTLSCSPISGHRSVSWYQQTPGQGLQFLFEYFSETQRNKGNFPGRFSGRQFSNSRSEMNVSTLELGDSALYLCASSLDGRAHNEQFFGPGTRLTVL.

The chain joins TRBV28 to TRBJ2-7. CDR3 length equals 12 residues. Germline assignment: CDR1 MDHEN and CDR2 SYDVKM. Here the CDR3 reads CASSLKPHEQYF.

This sequence joins TRBV20-1 and TRBJ2-3; TCRdb picks TRBD2, but there is no DNA to check that call. The CDR3 contains 16 residues. CDR1 is DFQATT and CDR2 is SNEGSKA in the germline V gene (reference sequence). CDR3 residues: CSAERGLAVSTDTQYF.

The gene calls are TRBV7-3 and TRBJ2-5. The germline CDR1 and CDR2 sequences are SGHTA and FQGTGA. CDR3 length: 13 residues. The CDR3 sequence is CASSLTLGETQYF.

The chain recombines TRBV27 with TRBJ1-6; TCRdb picks TRBD1, but there is no DNA to check that call. The CDR3 covers 12 residues. The germline CDR1 and CDR2 sequences are MNHEY and SMNVEV (reference sequence). The CDR3 sequence is CASSPPRAALHF.

V and J are TRBV20-1 and TRBJ1-6; TCRdb names TRBD1, which stays unverified in the absence of DNA. The CDR3 covers 16 residues. Germline V gene sequence: CDR1 DFQATT, CDR2 SNEGSKA (reference sequence). The CDR3 spells CSARDPQGTYNSPLHF.

This chain uses TRBV5-6 with TRBJ2-1; there is no DNA to check the TCRdb D call of TRBD2. This CDR3 region has 15 residues. Germline loops: CDR1 SGHDT, CDR2 YYEEEE. The CDR3 spells CASSDPKAGDNEQFF.

The chain links TRBV20-1 to TRBJ2-2; TCRdb's D call of TRBD2 is untestable without DNA. The CDR3 contains 16 residues. Per the germline V gene, CDR1 is DFQATT and CDR2 is SNEGSKA (reference sequence). The CDR3 spells CSARGLAGGRTGELFF.

The gene calls are TRBV15 and TRBJ2-5; TCRdb names TRBD2, which stays unverified in the absence of DNA. Germline V gene lookup returns CDR1 LNHNV and CDR2 YYDKDF (reference sequence). The CDR3 runs 16 residues. The CDR3 region is CATSRDMASGRETQYF.

The chain couples TRBV5-6 to TRBJ2-4; the D call of TRBD1 rests on TCRdb alone, since no DNA is present to check it. CDR1 is SGHDT and CDR2 is YYEEEE in the germline V gene. The CDR3 has 14 residues. The chain's CDR3 is CASSLAAGENIQYF. Using reference TRBV5-6 and TRBJ2-4 for the parts outside the CDR3, the full variable domain is DAGVTQSPTHLIKTRGQQVTLRCSPKSGHDTVSWYQQALGQGPQFIFQYYEEEERQRGNFPDRFSGHQFPNYSSELNVNALLLGDSALYLCASSLAAGENIQYFGAGTRLSVL.

The chain has TRBV12-3 or TRBV12-4 and TRBJ2-5; TCRdb proposes TRBD1, but this gene call is untestable without DNA. This CDR3 spans 14 amino acids. CDR3: CASSPAGARETQYF.